This paragraph reports one T cell receptor (beta chain). Its antigen is unidentified. This sample was included in a study of shared clonotypes between healthy human individuals. Whole-study results and caveats: Naive subsets generally had larger estimated richness than memory subsets. Generation probabilities were higher for clonotypes shared across all four sorted-subset donors than for unshared ones.

Those who donated, Caucasian adults without exception, all lived in Nashville, Tennessee. Germline assignment: CDR1 MNHEY and CDR2 SVGAGI. The CDR3 sequence is 12 residues long. The V gene end was trimmed by 2 bases and the J gene end by 7 bases; junction bases not matched to a gene: 2. Here immunoSEQ multiplex PCR was the method, and the copy in TCRdb shows in-frame clones only, minus some. The table has about a million clones, around 80% seen once. This clonotype originated in a man aged 18 to 30 in good health. The sequencing sample was made of memory CD4+ T cells sorted from blood. Subset denoted: CD45RA-negative fraction. The chain carries TRBV6-5 and TRBJ2-7, with 7 bases identical to TRBD1. CDR3 nucleotides: TGTGCCAGCAGTTACAGGGGGCGGGAGCAGTACTTC. This codes for CASSYRGREQYF.